These 21 T cell receptor beta chains were sequenced from one sample in a study of T cells in Graves' hyperthyroidism and ophthalmopathy. The CDR3 regions of TCR beta were amplified from RNA transcripts. During a first-round RT-PCR of the TCR CDR3, the HTBI primer set was used. MiXCR was run by TCRdb on the multiplex PCR reads, yielding one entry per CDR3 protein. The repertoire holds 410,000 or so distinct CDR3 sequences, with around 15% as singletons. The source material was blood. These receptors all come from a young man with Graves' ophthalmopathy.

This clonotype was seen repeatedly, ten times or more. The chain links TRBV7-8 to TRBJ2-7; the D gene is possibly TRBD2 (5 bases). CDR1 and CDR2 from the germline V gene are SGHVS and FQNEAQ. This CDR3 comprises 13 residues. Trimming removed 2 bases at V and 3 bases at J, with 8 bases between. CDR3 residues: CASSLSRDYEQYF. In DNA form, the CDR3 reads TGTGCCAGCAGCTTATCACGGGACTACGAGCAGTACTTC.

This rearrangement joins TRBV6-1 to TRBJ2-7, with 7 bases matching TRBD2. Germline CDR1 is MNHNS and CDR2 is SASEGT. This CDR3 is built from 14 residues. Trimming removed 7 bases from V and 2 bases from J; junction bases left unmatched: 8. The CDR3 bases are TGTGCCAGCATCAGCCTAGCGGTACCCTACGAGCAGTACTTC. This codes for CASISLAVPYEQYF.

This clonotype was counted ten times or more. The chain couples TRBV11-3 to TRBJ2-7; the D gene is possibly TRBD2 (5 bases). Trimming left V 5 bases short and J 3 bases short, with 14 bases between. CDR3 length: 14 amino acids. Germline V gene sequence: CDR1 SGHNT, CDR2 YENEEA. The CDR3 sequence is CASSLGMRDYEQYF. Here the CDR3 DNA reads TGTGCCAGCAGCCTCGGGATGAGGGACTACGAGCAGTACTTC. The whole variable domain, remainder taken from reference TRBV11-3 and TRBJ2-7, is EAGVVQSPRYKIIEKKQPVAFWCNPISGHNTLYWYLQNLGQGPELLIRYENEEAVDDSQLPKDRFSAERLKGVDSTLKIQPAELGDSAVYLCASSLGMRDYEQYFGPGTRLTVT.

This rearrangement joins TRBV9 to TRBJ2-4; tentatively, D is TRBD1 (6 bases). V lost 5 bases and J 7 bases, leaving 13 bases between the germline ends. The CDR3 sequence is 13 residues long. Germline V gene lookup returns CDR1 SGDLS and CDR2 YYNGEE. CDR3 coding DNA: TGTGCCAGCAGTTCTTGGGACATTAACATTCAGTACTTC. This encodes CASSSWDINIQYF. The full variable domain, in which reference TRBV9 and TRBJ2-4 provide the parts outside the CDR3, is DSGVTQTPKHLITATGQRVTLRCSPRSGDLSVYWYQQSLDQGLQFLIQYYNGEERAKGNILERFSAQQFPDLHSELNLSSLELGDSALYFCASSSWDINIQYFGAGTRLSVL.

This clonotype showed up many times. This sequence joins TRBV20-1 and TRBJ2-7, with 9 bases that match TRBD1. The CDR3 is 14 residues long. Germline values: CDR1 DFQATT, CDR2 SNEGSKA (reference sequence). V trimming: 5 bases; J trimming: 6 bases; junction bases outside the gene matches: 11. The CDR3 sequence: CSAVPGTGKSEQYF. Here the CDR3 DNA reads TGCAGTGCTGTTCCCGGGACAGGGAAAAGCGAGCAGTACTTC.

This clonotype was counted many times. This chain links TRBV18 with TRBJ2-5; D is uncertain. V dropped 4 bases and J dropped 1 base, with 7 bases sitting between them. The germline V gene encodes CDR1 KGHSH and CDR2 LQKENI. CDR3 length equals 13 residues. The CDR3 is CASSRAVQETQYF. Written as DNA, the CDR3 is TGTGCCAGCTCACGCGCCGTCCAAGAGACCCAGTACTTC.

J is TRBJ2-1 and V is TRBV6-4, with 13 bases that match TRBD2. V shed 4 bases, J shed 7 bases, and the junction held 13 bases outside the gene matches. The CDR3 loop spans 18 amino acids. Germline lookup yields CDR1 MRHNA and CDR2 SNTAGT. CDR3 DNA: TGTGCCAGCAGTGGGGGGACCACTAGCGGGGGGGCGAAGAATGAGCAGTTCTTC. It translates to CASSGGTTSGGAKNEQFF.

The chain couples TRBV29-1 to TRBJ2-7; a possible D gene is TRBD1 (5 bases). The CDR3 runs 13 residues. Trimming removed 1 base from V and 2 bases from J, with 9 bases in between. Per the germline V gene, CDR1 is SQVTM and CDR2 is ANQGSEA. The chain's CDR3 is CSVEATDTYEQYF. In DNA form, the CDR3 reads TGCAGCGTTGAAGCGACAGATACCTACGAGCAGTACTTC.

The sample holds a few counts of this clonotype. The rearrangement links TRBV2 to TRBJ2-2, with 7 bases fitting TRBD1. The CDR3 covers 15 residues. V was pared by 7 bases and J by 4 bases, with 9 bases of the junction left unmatched. CDR1 and CDR2 from the germline V gene are SNHLY and FYNNEI. The CDR3 reads CASKGDSSFTGELFF. CDR3 DNA: TGTGCCAGCAAGGGGGACAGTTCTTTCACCGGGGAGCTGTTTTTT.

This clonotype was seen many times. The chain has TRBV7-9 and TRBJ1-5; the D gene is possibly TRBD1 (6 bases). In germline, CDR1 is SEHNR, CDR2 FQNEAQ (reference sequence). V lost 5 bases, J lost 6 bases, and 23 bases lay in between. This CDR3 is built from 17 residues. CDR3 sequence: CASSPGRGRGTGQPQHF. The CDR3 region has the DNA TGTGCCAGCAGCCCCGGGAGGGGCAGGGGAACAGGTCAGCCCCAGCATTTT.

The chain couples TRBV10-3 to TRBJ2-7, with 8 bases aligning to TRBD2. Germline lookup yields CDR1 ENHRY and CDR2 SYGVKD. There are 13 residues in the CDR3. The V and J ends lost 8 bases and 7 bases, in that order; junction bases with no gene match: 10. Here the CDR3 DNA reads TGTGCCATCGCGGGGGGTCTAGCTCTTGAGCAGTACTTC. This encodes CAIAGGLALEQYF.

This clonotype was detected a few times. J is TRBJ1-1 and V is TRBV5-1; D may be TRBD1 (5 bases). This CDR3 is 15 amino acids long. Trimming removed 4 bases at V and 5 bases at J, with 18 bases between. Looked up from germline, CDR1 is SGHRS and CDR2 is YFSETQ. The CDR3 region is CASSPSSGWVTEAFF. Here the CDR3 DNA reads TGCGCCAGCAGCCCTAGTTCAGGGTGGGTAACTGAAGCTTTCTTT.

The chain combines TRBV7-8 with TRBJ1-3; D gene unclear. The germline V gene encodes CDR1 SGHVS and CDR2 FQNEAQ. The length of the CDR3 is 19 residues. Trimming cost V 1 base and J 0 bases, with 19 bases left between them. Here the CDR3 DNA reads TGTGCCAGCAGCTTAGTCGGATACACTGGGGTCTTCTCTGGAAACACCATATATTTT. Residues: CASSLVGYTGVFSGNTIYF.

This clonotype has a handful of counts. The chain is built from TRBV7-9 and TRBJ2-5; D is possibly TRBD2 (6 bases). Germline loops: CDR1 SEHNR, CDR2 FQNEAQ (reference sequence). The CDR3 runs 16 residues. Trimming took 1 base from V and 5 from J, leaving 17 bases between them. CDR3 sequence (DNA): TGTGCCAGCAGCTTAGGGGGGGTACCCACACTGGAGACCCAGTACTTC. This sequence encodes CASSLGGVPTLETQYF. The full variable domain, in which reference TRBV7-9 and TRBJ2-5 provide the parts outside the CDR3, is DTGVSQNPRHKITKRGQNVTFRCDPISEHNRLYWYRQTLGQGPEFLTYFQNEAQLEKSRLLSDRFSAERPKGSFSTLEIQRTEQGDSAMYLCASSLGGVPTLETQYFGPGTRLLVL.

This clonotype was counted ten times or more. The chain employs TRBV7-6 and TRBJ2-7; D is unresolved. Trimming stripped 4 bases from V and 0 bases from J, with 7 bases between. The CDR3 covers 13 residues. Per germline, CDR1 SGHVS and CDR2 FNYEAQ. The CDR3 is CASSYSFSYEQYF. CDR3 bases: TGTGCCAGCAGCTACAGCTTCTCCTACGAGCAGTACTTC.

The table lists this clonotype with a few counts. This chain uses TRBV4-2 with TRBJ1-5; D ambiguous. The CDR3 is 15 residues long. V lost 0 bases to trimming and J lost 0 bases, with 6 bases between them. CDR1 and CDR2 (germline): LGHNA, YNFKEQ. As DNA, the CDR3 is TGTGCCAGCAGCCAAGATCCCAATAGCAATCAGCCCCAGCATTTT. Translated: CASSQDPNSNQPQHF.

This clonotype was seen repeatedly, ten times or more. This chain joins TRBV3-1 and TRBJ2-2; unclear D gene. Germline V gene sequence: CDR1 LGHDT, CDR2 YNNKEL (reference sequence). CDR3 length: 17 amino acids. V dropped 0 bases and J dropped 1 base, with 12 bases sitting between them. CDR3: CASSQDLWAGNTGELFF. In DNA, the CDR3 is TGTGCCAGCAGCCAAGATCTTTGGGCAGGGAACACCGGGGAGCTGTTTTTT.

This clonotype was counted only a few times. V and J are TRBV5-1 and TRBJ1-4, with D possibly being TRBD1 (5 bases). The CDR3 has 16 residues. The germline gives CDR1 SGHRS, CDR2 YFSETQ. V lost 5 bases, J lost 2 bases, and 16 bases lay in between. CDR3: CASRKTGGGTNEKLFF. CDR3 sequence (DNA): TGCGCCAGCAGGAAAACAGGCGGAGGTACTAATGAAAAACTGTTTTTT.

This clonotype showed up many times. The chain links TRBV3-1 to TRBJ2-5; D is perhaps TRBD2 (5 bases). The CDR3 totals 15 residues. Trimming stripped 4 bases from V and 5 bases from J, with 17 bases between. CDR1 is LGHDT, CDR2 YNNKEL, per germline (reference sequence). The CDR3 protein is CASSPGPIGGETQYF. For the CDR3, the DNA is TGTGCCAGCAGCCCCGGACCTATAGGCGGGGAGACCCAGTACTTC.

CDR3 amino acids: CASSPSDRADYGYTF. CDR3 bases: TGTGCCAGCAGTCCTTCAGACAGGGCGGACTATGGCTACACCTTC. The gene calls are TRBV6-1 and TRBJ1-2; 7 bases are shared with TRBD1. The trim removed 5 bases at V and 3 bases at J, leaving 9 bases unmatched. The CDR3 consists of 15 residues. CDR1 is MNHNS, CDR2 SASEGT, per germline.

This clonotype was observed many times. The gene calls are TRBV19 and TRBJ1-2, with TRBD1 identical over 7 bases. This CDR3 has 15 amino acids. Germline V gene data show CDR1 as LNHDA and CDR2 as SQIVND (reference sequence). The V segment lost 7 bases and the J segment 8 bases; nucleotides outside the gene matches: 16. CDR3 sequence (DNA): TGTGCCAGTAATTATCTCCGGGAGGGGACAGCCGGCTACACCTTC. Residues: CASNYLREGTAGYTF.